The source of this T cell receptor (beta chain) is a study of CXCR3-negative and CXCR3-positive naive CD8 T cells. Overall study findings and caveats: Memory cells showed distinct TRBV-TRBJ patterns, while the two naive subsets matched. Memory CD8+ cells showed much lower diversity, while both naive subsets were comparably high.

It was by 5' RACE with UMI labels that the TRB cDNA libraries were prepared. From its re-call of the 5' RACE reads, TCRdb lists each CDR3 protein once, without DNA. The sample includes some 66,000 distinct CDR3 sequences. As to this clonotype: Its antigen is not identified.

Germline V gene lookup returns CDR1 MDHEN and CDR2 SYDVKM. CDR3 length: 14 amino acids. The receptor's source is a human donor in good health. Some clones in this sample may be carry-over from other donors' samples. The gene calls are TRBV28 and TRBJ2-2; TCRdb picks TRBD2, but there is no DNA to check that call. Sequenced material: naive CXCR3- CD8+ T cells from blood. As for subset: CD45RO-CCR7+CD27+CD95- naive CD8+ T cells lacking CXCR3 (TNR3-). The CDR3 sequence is CATSLDVNTGELFF.